Following are 28 T cell receptor beta chains from one sample sequenced in a study of T-cell reconstitution after alpha-beta-depleted transplantation in children. The TCRbeta library was prepared with unique molecular identifiers. TCRdb analysed the PCR reads with MiXCR anew, one entry per CDR3 protein. The profile shows about 110,000 distinct CDR3 sequences, approximately 10% of them singletons. The material sequenced was PBMCs from the stem cell graft donor, taken from the stem cell graft. Every receptor here comes from a human donor who donated a stem cell graft to a child with acute lymphoblastic leukemia.

With regard to this clonotype: A much larger clonotype is one base distant, so this may be a read error. This chain connects TRBV7-9 to TRBJ2-7, with D possibly TRBD2 on 5 matching bases. The CDR3 covers 12 residues. In germline, CDR1 is SEHNR, CDR2 FQNEAQ (reference sequence). The CDR3 protein is CASGLEVGEQYF. The CDR3 nucleotides read TGTGCCAGCGGCTTGGAGGTTGGGGAGCAGTACTTC.

This clonotype has a count of ten or more. The V gene is TRBV7-6, the J gene TRBJ2-5, with D perhaps TRBD2 (5 bases). The germline V and J ends were trimmed by 3 bases and 2 bases, with 10 bases remaining between them. Germline lookup yields CDR1 SGHVS and CDR2 FNYEAQ. This CDR3 region has 14 residues. The CDR3 DNA reads as TGTGCCAGCAGCTTTAGGGAGTCTCAAGAGACCCAGTACTTC. Amino acid sequence: CASSFRESQETQYF.

This clonotype was seen at least ten times. The chain links TRBV6-5 to TRBJ1-5, with D perhaps TRBD1 (5 bases). Germline lookup yields CDR1 MNHEY and CDR2 SVGAGI. V shed 7 bases and J shed 6 bases, with 16 bases lying between them. The CDR3 contains 14 residues. The CDR3 loop is CASTQTVGRQPQHF. The CDR3 DNA is TGTGCCAGCACCCAGACAGTGGGTCGTCAGCCCCAGCATTTT.

Ten or more counts support this clonotype. This sequence joins TRBV12-5 and TRBJ2-3; 8 nucleotides match TRBD2. Germline-derived CDR1 and CDR2 are LGHNT and FRNRAP. The CDR3 is made up of 17 amino acids. Losses at the gene ends were 5 bases for V and 2 bases for J; bases not matched to a gene: 12. CDR3 region: CASGPRGSGRPTDTQYF. The CDR3 DNA is TGTGCTAGTGGTCCCCGGGGCAGCGGGAGACCCACAGATACGCAGTATTTT. Together with reference TRBV12-5 and TRBJ2-3, the CDR3 gives the full variable domain: DARVTQTPRHKVTEMGQEVTMRCQPILGHNTVFWYRQTMMQGLELLAYFRNRAPLDDSGMPKDRFSAEMPDATLATLKIQPSEPRDSAVYFCASGPRGSGRPTDTQYFGPGTRLTVL.

This clonotype was picked up many times. This sequence joins TRBV3-1 and TRBJ2-3; D is perhaps TRBD1 or TRBD2 (6 bases each). This CDR3 has 17 residues. V lost 4 bases and J lost 2, with 19 bases in between. Germline lookup yields CDR1 LGHDT and CDR2 YNNKEL (reference sequence). The CDR3 protein is CASSRGAERWFTDTQYF. For the CDR3, the DNA is TGTGCCAGCAGCCGGGGGGCCGAGCGGTGGTTCACAGATACGCAGTATTTT.

This clonotype has a count of ten or more. V is TRBV6-2 or TRBV6-3 and J is TRBJ2-5, with 7 bases fitting TRBD1. Germline loops: CDR1 MNHEY, CDR2 SVGEGT. Unmatched junction bases numbered 6, after V lost 0 bases and J lost 2 bases. CDR3 size: 16 residues. The CDR3 nucleotides read TGTGCCAGCAGTTACTCGGCCGGGACAGTACAAGAGACCCAGTACTTC. This encodes CASSYSAGTVQETQYF.

This clonotype has a count of ten or more. The V and J genes are TRBV5-4 and TRBJ1-2; weak D call: TRBD1 (5 bases). The CDR3 consists of 14 residues. V was clipped by 3 bases and J by 8 bases, with 17 bases between them. Germline loops: CDR1 SGHNT, CDR2 YYREEE (reference sequence). The CDR3 DNA reads as TGTGCCAGCAGCTCTCCTCTTGGGGGAGACGGCTACACCTTC. Its translation is CASSSPLGGDGYTF.

The chain combines TRBV3-1 with TRBJ1-5; the match to TRBD1 covers 7 bases. The CDR3 has 18 amino acids. The germline CDR1 and CDR2 sequences are LGHDT and YNNKEL (reference sequence). With 10 bases clipped from V and 6 bases from J, the junction kept 24 bases outside the gene matches. DNA of the CDR3: TGTGCCACCACCACAACCGTCGATGGGGACAGCAGAATTCAGCCCCAGCATTTT. This codes for CATTTTVDGDSRIQPQHF.

The sample holds many counts of this clonotype. This chain connects TRBV5-1 to TRBJ2-2; TRBD1 matches 8 bases. The CDR3 is 15 residues long. Germline V gives CDR1 SGHRS, CDR2 YFSETQ. The ends lost 1 base at V and 3 bases at J; junction bases unmatched: 2. CDR3 loop: CASSLIQGDTGELFF. The CDR3 coding sequence is TGCGCCAGCAGCTTGATACAGGGGGACACCGGGGAGCTGTTTTTT.

There are many counts of this clonotype. This chain's CDR3 is CASSSRLAGGFEQFF. As DNA, the CDR3 is TGCGCCAGCAGTTCCCGACTAGCGGGAGGCTTTGAGCAGTTCTTC. The chain carries TRBV5-1 and TRBJ2-1; 13 bases line up with TRBD2. V gave up 5 bases and J gave up 9 bases; unmatched junction bases: 8. Germline V CDR1 and CDR2: SGHRS, YFSETQ. CDR3 length: 15 residues.

This clonotype was detected ten times or more. This chain joins TRBV14 and TRBJ1-6, with a tentative D call TRBD1 (6 bases). The CDR3 runs to 17 residues. The germline gives CDR1 SGHDN, CDR2 FVKESK. V was trimmed by 0 bases and J by 7 bases, leaving 16 bases between them. This chain's CDR3 is CASSQEGGRSRNSPLHF. The CDR3 bases are TGTGCCAGCAGCCAAGAAGGGGGACGAAGTAGGAATTCACCCCTCCACTTT.

Ten or more counts support this clonotype. The chain employs TRBV4-1 and TRBJ2-1; the D gene is possibly TRBD1 (6 bases). V was shortened by 0 bases and J by 6 bases, with 12 bases between the two germline ends. The V gene's germline CDR1 is MGHRA and CDR2 YSYEKL. The CDR3 extends over 15 amino acids. CDR3 DNA: TGCGCCAGCAGCCAAGAACCGGCAGGGGCCAATGAGCAGTTCTTC. Translating it yields CASSQEPAGANEQFF.

This chain uses TRBV20-1 with TRBJ2-3; 9 bases align to TRBD2. The CDR3 covers 17 residues. The germline CDR1 and CDR2 sequences are DFQATT and SNEGSKA (reference sequence). CDR3 region: CCASIAGGPLGTDTQYF. The CDR3 region has the DNA TGCTGCGCTAGCATTGCGGGAGGGCCCTTGGGCACAGATACGCAGTATTTT.

This clonotype was counted at least ten times. The chain carries TRBV5-1 and TRBJ2-7; D tentatively reads TRBD1 or TRBD2 (6 bases each). Germline CDR1 reads SGHRS; CDR2 reads YFSETQ. The CDR3 sequence is 15 residues long. The V end lost 5 bases, the J end lost 2 bases, and 17 bases lay between the germline ends. In DNA form, the CDR3 reads TGCGCCAGCAGTTACAGGGCGGCGGGGACCTACGAGCAGTACTTC. Its protein product is CASSYRAAGTYEQYF.

At least ten counts were recorded for this clonotype. J is TRBJ2-3 and V is TRBV18, with 8 bases matching TRBD2. The CDR3 covers 16 residues. Germline V lookup: CDR1 KGHSH, CDR2 LQKENI. The V gene end was trimmed by 2 bases and the J gene end by 6 bases; junction bases not matched to a gene: 10. In DNA form, the CDR3 reads TGTGCCAGCTCACCATCAAGCGGGAGAGGCGCTGATACGCAGTATTTT. This sequence encodes CASSPSSGRGADTQYF. Full variable domain (outside the CDR3, taken from reference TRBV18 and TRBJ2-3): NAGVMQNPRHLVRRRGQEARLRCSPMKGHSHVYWYRQLPEEGLKFMVYLQKENIIDESGMPKERFSAEFPKEGPSILRIQQVVRGDSAAYFCASSPSSGRGADTQYFGPGTRLTVL.

At least ten counts were recorded for this clonotype. V and J are TRBV29-1 and TRBJ2-5; D is possibly TRBD1 (6 bases). Germline V CDR1 and CDR2: SQVTM, ANQGSEA. The CDR3 length is 14 residues. The V and J ends lost 4 bases and 4 bases respectively, with 16 bases between them. CDR3 coding DNA: TGCAGCGTTGGCTGGGGGCTAGAAGGAGAGACCCAGTACTTC. As protein: CSVGWGLEGETQYF.

This clonotype occurred many times. The J gene is TRBJ1-6, the V gene TRBV14; D possibly corresponds to TRBD1 (5 bases). The germline V gene has CDR1 SGHDN and CDR2 FVKESK. The CDR3 runs to 14 residues. The V end lost 2 bases, the J end lost 7 bases, and 9 bases lay between the germline ends. CDR3 sequence (DNA): TGTGCCAGCAGCCAATTGGGGGGGAATTCACCCCTCCACTTT. It encodes CASSQLGGNSPLHF. The complete variable domain, with remaining parts taken from reference TRBV14 and TRBJ1-6, reads EAGVTQFPSHSVIEKGQTVTLRCDPISGHDNLYWYRRVMGKEIKFLLHFVKESKQDESGMPNNRFLAERTGGTYSTLKVQPAELEDSGVYFCASSQLGGNSPLHFGNGTRLTVT.

This clonotype came up many times. The chain is built from TRBV25-1 and TRBJ2-7, with D unclear. Trimming removed 5 bases from V and 7 bases from J, with 18 bases in between. This CDR3 is 14 amino acids long. Germline V lookup: CDR1 MGHDK, CDR2 SYGVNS. The CDR3 bases are TGTGCCAGCAGTCCGTCGAGTAAAGTGAAGGAGCAGTACTTC. This encodes CASSPSSKVKEQYF.

The CDR3 sequence: CASSQTTSASYEQYF. CDR3 nucleotides: TGTGCCAGCAGCCAGACCACTAGCGCCTCCTACGAGCAGTACTTC. The chain recombines TRBV28 with TRBJ2-7; 7 nucleotides agree with TRBD2. The V segment lost 6 bases and the J segment 0 bases; nucleotides outside the gene matches: 8. CDR3 length: 15 residues. CDR1 is MDHEN, CDR2 SYDVKM, per germline.

The table lists this clonotype with many counts. The chain recombines TRBV3-1 with TRBJ2-3, with 14 bases fitting TRBD2. The CDR3 extends over 19 amino acids. Germline values: CDR1 LGHDT, CDR2 YNNKEL (reference sequence). With 6 bases clipped from V and 2 bases from J, the junction kept 13 bases outside the gene matches. CDR3 sequence (DNA): TGTGCCAGCAGTCTCGCGGTCGGGACTAGCGGGAGCAACACAGATACGCAGTATTTT. Its translation is CASSLAVGTSGSNTDTQYF.

This clonotype was found many times. The V gene is TRBV20-1, the J gene TRBJ1-2; possibly TRBD1 for D (6 bases). Germline V lookup: CDR1 DFQATT, CDR2 SNEGSKA (reference sequence). The V end lost 7 bases, the J end lost 8 bases, and 23 bases lay between the germline ends. The CDR3 loop spans 14 amino acids. CDR3 in amino acids: CSGLGTSRTWGYTF. The CDR3 DNA reads TGCAGTGGACTCGGGACATCGCGAACTTGGGGCTACACCTTC.

This clonotype was counted ten times or more. The chain links TRBV5-1 to TRBJ2-3; tentatively, D is TRBD1 (5 bases). Germline-derived CDR1 and CDR2 are SGHRS and YFSETQ. The CDR3 runs to 14 residues. V dropped 4 bases and J dropped 3 bases, with 12 bases sitting between them. CDR3 region: CASSHGQSTDTQYF. The CDR3 coding sequence is TGCGCCAGCAGCCACGGACAATCTACAGATACGCAGTATTTT.

This clonotype was seen ten or more times. The V call is TRBV6-2 or TRBV6-3, the J call TRBJ2-1; D is perhaps TRBD2 (5 bases). Germline loops: CDR1 MNHEY, CDR2 SVGEGT. Between the trimmed V and J ends, which lost 2 bases and 7 bases, there was a span of 18 bases. The CDR3 sequence is 16 residues long. The CDR3 region is CASSYGWWEPLNEQFF. CDR3 bases: TGTGCCAGCAGTTACGGTTGGTGGGAGCCGTTGAATGAGCAGTTCTTC.

This clonotype showed up many times. The chain is built from TRBV7-2 and TRBJ1-5; 8 bases line up with TRBD1. The V segment lost 4 bases and the J segment 7 bases; nucleotides outside the gene matches: 9. Germline V gene data show CDR1 as SGHTA and CDR2 as FQGNSA. The CDR3 runs to 15 residues. The CDR3 region has the DNA TGTGCCAGCAGCTACGGACAGGGCCCTTACCAGCCCCAGCATTTT. It yields the protein CASSYGQGPYQPQHF.

This clonotype was seen at least ten times. This chain joins TRBV18 and TRBJ1-5; no clear D. CDR1 is KGHSH and CDR2 is LQKENI in the germline V gene. This CDR3 region has 13 residues. V dropped 0 bases and J dropped 1 base, with 1 base sitting between them. The CDR3 reads CASSPPSNQPQHF. DNA of the CDR3: TGTGCCAGCTCACCACCCAGCAATCAGCCCCAGCATTTT. Together with reference TRBV18 and TRBJ1-5, the CDR3 gives the full variable domain: NAGVMQNPRHLVRRRGQEARLRCSPMKGHSHVYWYRQLPEEGLKFMVYLQKENIIDESGMPKERFSAEFPKEGPSILRIQQVVRGDSAAYFCASSPPSNQPQHFGDGTRLSIL.

This clonotype was seen ten or more times. V usage is TRBV11-2 and J usage is TRBJ2-5; 11 positions match TRBD2. CDR1 and CDR2 (germline): SGHAT, FQNNGV. The CDR3 has 16 amino acids. The J segment lost 5 bases and the V segment lost 2 bases, leaving 7 bases of the junction unmatched. The CDR3 DNA reads TGTGCCAGCAGCTTAATTAGCGGGGGGGCCGGGGAGACCCAGTACTTC. Amino acid sequence: CASSLISGGAGETQYF.

This clonotype was recorded at least ten times. This chain uses TRBV20-1 with TRBJ2-5; D remains ambiguous. The V gene's germline CDR1 is DFQATT and CDR2 SNEGSKA (reference sequence). V was shortened by 6 bases and J by 0 bases, with 11 bases between the two germline ends. The CDR3 has 13 amino acids. CDR3 in DNA: TGCAGTGCGGTCGACCCGTACCAAGAGACCCAGTACTTC. Encoded protein: CSAVDPYQETQYF.

The sample holds many counts of this clonotype. This chain connects TRBV7-2 to TRBJ2-7; 10 bases map to TRBD1. Germline V CDR1 and CDR2: SGHTA, FQGNSA. CDR3 length: 14 amino acids. V lost 3 bases and J lost 6; bases outside the gene matches: 5. The CDR3 DNA reads TGTGCCAGCAGCTTCCGGGACAGGGGATCCGAGCAGTACTTC. Translation gives CASSFRDRGSEQYF. Supplemented by reference TRBV7-2 and TRBJ2-7, the full variable domain reads GAGVSQSPSNKVTEKGKDVELRCDPISGHTALYWYRQSLGQGLEFLIYFQGNSAPDKSGLPSDRFSAERTGGSVSTLTIQRTQQEDSAVYLCASSFRDRGSEQYFGPGTRLTVT.